The clone carrying this T cell receptor beta chain was seen only a few times. Its antigen is not known. This CDR3 region has 15 residues. V lost 3 bases and J lost 7; bases outside the gene matches: 7. The germline V gene encodes CDR1 MDHEN and CDR2 SYDVKM. The primer mix had 60 Vbeta and 13 Jbeta primers. Generated by immunoSEQ multiplex PCR, the TCRdb table keeps only in-frame clones and is missing some. The table has 100,000 to 150,000 clones, approximately 80% seen once. The data originate from a study of cytomegalovirus exposure and HLA in healthy donors. Study context: Most genotyped donors, over 70% of about 400, had Caucasian-associated genetic ancestry.

General study points: Equally common other TCR beta chains were less clonally expanded than HLA-associated ones, a later analysis found. Highly shared sequence variants in one cluster were likely a sequencing artifact.

The chain employs TRBV28 and TRBJ2-7; 12 bases match TRBD1. Sequencing input: PBMCs. The clonotype was recovered from a man between 40 and 49 years old in good health and CMV-seronegative. The CDR3 DNA is TGTGCCAGCAGTTTTGGGGGACAGGGGGCGCGGGAGCAGTACTTC. As protein: CASSFGGQGAREQYF.